The clone carrying this TCR beta chain appeared a few times. Its target is not known. Newly diagnosed hyperthyroidism donors, aged 18 to 65, duration under 2 months. CDR3 regions of TCR beta were amplified from RNA transcripts. HTBI primers were employed in first-round RT-PCR, then a second-round multiplex PCR followed. TCRdb analysed the multiplex PCR reads with MiXCR anew, one entry per CDR3 protein. Of 450,000 to 600,000 distinct CDR3 sequences in the sample, under 40% were seen once. This entry belongs to a study of Graves' ophthalmopathy and Graves' hyperthyroidism. The CDR3 runs to 15 residues. Germline lookup yields CDR1 LNHDA and CDR2 SQIVND (reference sequence). The V gene lost 0 bases and the J gene lost 1 base, with 9 bases spanning the gap. Whole-study findings and limits: Prediction of ophthalmopathy progression reached 70.59% sensitivity and nearly 75% specificity.

This clonotype originated in an adult man with Graves' hyperthyroidism. The sequenced material came from peripheral blood or thyroid tissue (not recorded which). The V and J genes are TRBV19 and TRBJ1-1; D perhaps matches TRBD1 (5 bases). CDR3 DNA: TGTGCCAGTAGTATAGATGGGGCAAGGAACACTGAAGCTTTCTTT. Protein sequence: CASSIDGARNTEAFF.